This T cell receptor (beta chain) was obtained from a study of T cells in Graves' hyperthyroidism and ophthalmopathy. Study-wide background: Initial diagnosis, before any treatment, was when peripheral blood was collected.

TCR beta CDR3 sequences were amplified from RNA transcripts. First-round RT-PCR of the TCR CDR3 relied on the HTBI primer set. MiXCR was run by TCRdb on the multiplex PCR reads, yielding one entry per CDR3 protein. The sample shows 500,000 to 650,000 distinct CDR3 sequences, more than 14% of them seen only once. This clonotype was picked up many times. Exclusion of patients followed from uncontrolled infection, other autoimmune disease, pregnancy or lactation. Germline V CDR1 and CDR2: MNHEY, SVGEGT. V lost 7 bases and J 0 bases, leaving 13 bases between the germline ends. The CDR3 runs to 14 residues.

This clonotype was obtained from a woman between 45 and 65 years old with Graves' ophthalmopathy. The V and J genes are TRBV6-2 or TRBV6-3 and TRBJ2-7; no clear D. Material for sequencing was blood. This CDR3 reads CASTYESYSYEQYF. The DNA for the CDR3 is TGTGCCAGCACTTATGAGAGCTACTCCTACGAGCAGTACTTC.